Shown below are 11 T cell receptor beta chains from a single sample sequenced in a study of blood T cell repertoires in COVID-19. Data came from immunoSEQ multiplex PCR; TCRdb stores just in-frame clones and leaves some out. This table holds almost 200,000 clones, 70% to 80% found once. Sequenced sample: peripheral blood. The receptor set was obtained from a woman between 35 and 50 years old with COVID-19, enrolled during active disease.

The chain combines TRBV30 with TRBJ1-5; TRBD1 matches 7 bases. Looked up from germline, CDR1 is GTSNPN and CDR2 is SVGIG (reference sequence). The CDR3 is made up of 14 amino acids. With V trimmed by 5 bases and J by 3 bases, 7 bases remained unmatched. CDR3 residues: CAWSRDSLNQPQHF. As DNA, the CDR3 is TGTGCCTGGTCCCGGGACAGCCTCAATCAGCCCCAGCATTTT.

The chain links TRBV3-1 (or the pseudogene TRBV3-2) to TRBJ1-6; no clear D. V was clipped by 3 bases and J by 5 bases, with 8 bases between them. Germline V CDR1 and CDR2: LGHDT, YNNKEL (reference sequence). The CDR3 runs 14 residues. CDR3 region: CASSQHTNNSPLHF. The CDR3 region has the DNA TGTGCCAGCAGCCAGCACACCAATAATTCACCCCTCCACTTT.

V gene TRBV2 combines with J gene TRBJ1-2; no clear D. The CDR3 runs to 11 residues. The germline CDR1 and CDR2 sequences are SNHLY and FYNNEI. Trimming removed 7 bases from V and 4 bases from J, with 7 bases in between. The CDR3: CASKPSYGYTF. CDR3 DNA: TGTGCCAGCAAGCCATCCTATGGCTACACCTTC.

This clone occurred many times. The gene calls are TRBV3-1 (or the pseudogene TRBV3-2) and TRBJ1-5; maybe TRBD1 (6 bases). Trimming shortened V by 4 bases and J by 5 bases, and 12 bases separated the two germline ends. CDR3 size: 14 residues. Germline V lookup: CDR1 LGHDT, CDR2 YNNKEL (reference sequence). DNA for the CDR3: TGTGCCAGCAGCCTTACAGGGATTCATCAGCCCCAGCATTTT. Translating it yields CASSLTGIHQPQHF.

The chain combines TRBV5-1 with TRBJ2-5, with 10 bases aligning to TRBD1. The germline V gene encodes CDR1 SGHRS and CDR2 YFSETQ. The CDR3 loop spans 16 amino acids. V gave up 4 bases and J gave up 5 bases; unmatched junction bases: 11. This CDR3 is CASSPITTGGTETQYF. CDR3 bases: TGCGCCAGCAGCCCTATTACGACAGGGGGCACGGAGACCCAGTACTTC.

The J gene is TRBJ2-1, the V gene TRBV5-1; the match to TRBD1 covers 12 bases. This CDR3 is built from 18 residues. V lost 7 bases, J lost 8 bases, and 19 bases stayed unmatched. Germline-derived CDR1 and CDR2 are SGHRS and YFSETQ. This CDR3 reads CASGVPYSGTGGWDEQFF. The CDR3 DNA is TGCGCCAGCGGGGTTCCCTACTCCGGGACAGGGGGCTGGGATGAGCAGTTCTTC. The full variable domain, with the rest looked up from reference TRBV5-1 and TRBJ2-1, is KAGVTQTPRYLIKTRGQQVTLSCSPISGHRSVSWYQQTPGQGLQFLFEYFSETQRNKGNFPGRFSGRQFSNSRSEMNVSTLELGDSALYLCASGVPYSGTGGWDEQFFGPGTRLTVL.

The CDR3 nucleotides are TGTGCCAGCAGTTCCGCAGGTTCGACCACTGAAGCTTTCTTT. Protein: CASSSAGSTTEAFF. The V gene is TRBV28, the J gene TRBJ1-1; D gene unclear. The CDR3 is made up of 14 amino acids. The germline CDR1 and CDR2 sequences are MDHEN and SYDVKM. V was shortened by 4 bases and J by 4 bases, with 13 bases between the two germline ends.

V gene TRBV5-1 combines with J gene TRBJ1-5; D possibly corresponds to TRBD1 (6 bases). Between the trimmed V and J ends, which lost 4 bases and 8 bases, there was a span of 13 bases. Germline assignment: CDR1 SGHRS and CDR2 YFSETQ. This CDR3 is built from 13 residues. The CDR3 reads CASSQGRGEPQHF. DNA for the CDR3: TGCGCCAGCAGCCAGGGGAGGGGAGAGCCCCAGCATTTT.

The chain joins TRBV14 to TRBJ1-2, with TRBD1 matching 7 bases. The CDR3 runs to 15 residues. J lost 6 bases, V lost 4 bases, and 11 bases had no gene match. The germline V gene encodes CDR1 SGHDN and CDR2 FVKESK. For the CDR3, the DNA is TGTGCCAGCAGCCGTACAGGGGACGGAAATGATGGCTACACCTTC. This codes for CASSRTGDGNDGYTF. The whole variable domain, remainder taken from reference TRBV14 and TRBJ1-2, is EAGVTQFPSHSVIEKGQTVTLRCDPISGHDNLYWYRRVMGKEIKFLLHFVKESKQDESGMPNNRFLAERTGGTYSTLKVQPAELEDSGVYFCASSRTGDGNDGYTFGSGTRLTVV.

The chain has TRBV3-1 (or the pseudogene TRBV3-2) and TRBJ1-6, with TRBD1 matching over 7 bases. V lost 2 bases and J lost 14; bases outside the gene matches: 9. The CDR3 is 14 residues long. The V gene's germline CDR1 is LGHDT and CDR2 YNNKEL (reference sequence). The CDR3 sequence: CASSQQDRSLSLHF. CDR3 DNA: TGTGCCAGCAGCCAACAGGACAGGAGTTTGTCCCTCCACTTT.

This clone was observed a single time. This chain connects TRBV4-1 to TRBJ2-7, with D possibly being TRBD2 (6 bases). V lost 0 bases, J lost 3 bases, and 15 bases lay in between. The CDR3 totals 16 residues. Germline V gene lookup returns CDR1 MGHRA and CDR2 YSYEKL. The CDR3 DNA reads as TGCGCCAGCAGCCAAGAGTTCTCCTTCGGGGGCTACGAGCAGTACTTC. It is translated as CASSQEFSFGGYEQYF.